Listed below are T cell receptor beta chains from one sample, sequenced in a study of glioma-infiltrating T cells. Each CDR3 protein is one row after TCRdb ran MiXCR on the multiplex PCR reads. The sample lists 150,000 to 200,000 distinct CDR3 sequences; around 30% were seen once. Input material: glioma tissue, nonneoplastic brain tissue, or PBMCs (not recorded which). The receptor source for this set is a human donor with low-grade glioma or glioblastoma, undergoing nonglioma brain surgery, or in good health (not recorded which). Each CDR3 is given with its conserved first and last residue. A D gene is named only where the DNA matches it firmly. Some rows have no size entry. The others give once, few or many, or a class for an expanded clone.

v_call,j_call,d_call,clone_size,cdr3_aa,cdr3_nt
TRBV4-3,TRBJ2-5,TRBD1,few,CASSQEVGQGSGETQYF,TGCGCCAGCAGCCAAGAAGTAGGACAGGGGTCTGGGGAGACCCAGTACTTC
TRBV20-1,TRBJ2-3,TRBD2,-,CSAVTGTTSRTDTQYF,TGCAGTGCTGTTACCGGGACTACGTCCCGCACAGATACACAGTATTTT
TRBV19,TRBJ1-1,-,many,CASSIFDGEAFF,TGTGCCAGTAGTATCTTCGACGGTGAAGCTTTCTTT
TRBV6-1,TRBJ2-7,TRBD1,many,CASRTRAGGYEQYF,TGTGCCAGCAGAACCCGGGCAGGGGGCTACGAGCAGTACTTC
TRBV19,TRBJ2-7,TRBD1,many,CASRGTGGSYEQYF,TGTGCCAGTAGGGGGACAGGAGGCTCCTACGAGCAGTACTTC
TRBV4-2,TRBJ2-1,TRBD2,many,CASSPSSGRGNEQFF,TGTGCCAGCAGCCCCTCTAGCGGGAGGGGCAATGAGCAGTTCTTC
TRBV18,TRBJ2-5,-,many,CASSPGTQETQYF,TGTGCCAGCTCACCAGGGACCCAAGAGACCCAGTACTTC
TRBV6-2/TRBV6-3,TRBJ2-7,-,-,CASSYRDTGEQYF,TGTGCCAGCAGTTACAGGGACACCGGGGAGCAGTACTTC
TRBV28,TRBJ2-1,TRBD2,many,CASRLGVSGIVGNEQFF,TGTGCCAGCAGGTTGGGGGTAAGCGGGATAGTTGGCAATGAGCAGTTCTTC
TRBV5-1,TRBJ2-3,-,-,CASSSGTLSTDTQYF,TGCGCCAGCAGCTCCGGGACACTAAGCACAGATACGCAGTATTTT
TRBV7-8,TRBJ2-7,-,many,CASSPQARDEQYF,TGTGCCAGCAGCCCCCAAGCGAGGGACGAGCAGTACTTC
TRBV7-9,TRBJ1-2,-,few,CASSLVPLNYGYTF,TGTGCCAGCAGCTTAGTTCCATTAAACTATGGCTACACCTTC
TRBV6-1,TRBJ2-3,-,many,CASVETGTYGTQYF,TGTGCCAGCGTAGAGACAGGGACTTACGGTACGCAGTATTTT
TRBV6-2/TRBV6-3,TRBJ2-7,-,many,CASTRQVTYEQYF,TGTGCCAGCACCCGACAGGTGACCTACGAGCAGTACTTC
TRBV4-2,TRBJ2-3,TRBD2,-,CASSQVPSFLAGGRPGTDTQYF,TGTGCCAGCAGCCAAGTCCCCTCCTTTTTAGCGGGAGGGCGTCCCGGGACAGATACGCAGTATTTT
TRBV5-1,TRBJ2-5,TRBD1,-,CASSLAGTGGETQYF,TGCGCCAGCAGCTTGGCTGGGACAGGGGGTGAGACCCAGTACTTC